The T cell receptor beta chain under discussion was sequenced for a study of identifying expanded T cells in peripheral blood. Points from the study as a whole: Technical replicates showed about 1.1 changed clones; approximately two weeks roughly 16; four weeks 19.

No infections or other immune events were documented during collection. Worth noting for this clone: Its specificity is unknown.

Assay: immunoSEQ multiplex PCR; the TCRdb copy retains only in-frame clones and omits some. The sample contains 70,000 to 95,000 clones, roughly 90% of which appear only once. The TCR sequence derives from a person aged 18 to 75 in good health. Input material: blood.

The chain's CDR3 is CASSLDAESYGYTF. The CDR3 DNA reads as TGTGCCAGCAGCCTGGACGCGGAAAGCTATGGCTACACCTTC. The gene calls are TRBV6-4 and TRBJ1-2; no firm D call. CDR3 length: 14 amino acids. Germline-derived CDR1 and CDR2 are MRHNA and SNTAGT. V was pared by 6 bases and J by 4 bases, with 15 bases between.